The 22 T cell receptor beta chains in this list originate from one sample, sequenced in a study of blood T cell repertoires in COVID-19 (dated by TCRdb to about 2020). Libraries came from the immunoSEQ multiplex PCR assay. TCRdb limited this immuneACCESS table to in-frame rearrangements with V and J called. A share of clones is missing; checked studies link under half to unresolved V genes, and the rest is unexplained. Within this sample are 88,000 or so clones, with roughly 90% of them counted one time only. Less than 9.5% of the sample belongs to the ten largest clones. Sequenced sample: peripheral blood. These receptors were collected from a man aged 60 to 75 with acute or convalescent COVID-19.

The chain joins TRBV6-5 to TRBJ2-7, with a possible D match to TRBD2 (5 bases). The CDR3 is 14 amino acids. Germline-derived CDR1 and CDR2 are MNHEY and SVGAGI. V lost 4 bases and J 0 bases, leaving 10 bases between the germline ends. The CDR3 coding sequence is TGTGCCAGCAGTTTGGGTGGGAGCTCCTACGAGCAGTACTTC. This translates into CASSLGGSSYEQYF.

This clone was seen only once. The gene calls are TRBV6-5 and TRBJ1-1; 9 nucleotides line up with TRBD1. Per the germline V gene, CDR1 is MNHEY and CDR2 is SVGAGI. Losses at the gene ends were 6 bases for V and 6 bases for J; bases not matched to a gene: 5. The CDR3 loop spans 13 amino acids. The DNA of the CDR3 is TGTGCCAGCAGGGACAGGGGAGGGGCTGAAGCTTTCTTT. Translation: CASRDRGGAEAFF.

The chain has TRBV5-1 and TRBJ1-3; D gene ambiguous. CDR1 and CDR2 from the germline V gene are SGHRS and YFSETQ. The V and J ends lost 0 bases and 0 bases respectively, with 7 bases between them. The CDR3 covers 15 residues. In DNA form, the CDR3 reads TGCGCCAGCAGCTTGGCCGGGATCTCTGGAAACACCATATATTTT. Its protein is CASSLAGISGNTIYF.

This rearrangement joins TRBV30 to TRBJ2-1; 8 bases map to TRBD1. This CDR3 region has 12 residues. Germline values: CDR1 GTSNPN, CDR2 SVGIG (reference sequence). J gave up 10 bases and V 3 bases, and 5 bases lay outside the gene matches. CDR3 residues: CAWSLTGAEQFF. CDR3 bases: TGTGCCTGGAGCTTGACAGGGGCCGAGCAGTTCTTC.

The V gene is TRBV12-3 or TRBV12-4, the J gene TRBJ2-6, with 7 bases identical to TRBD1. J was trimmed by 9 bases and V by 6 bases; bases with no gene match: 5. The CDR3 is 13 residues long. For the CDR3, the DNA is TGTGCCAGCAGGGCCGGGACAGACAACGTCCTGACTTTC. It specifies CASRAGTDNVLTF.

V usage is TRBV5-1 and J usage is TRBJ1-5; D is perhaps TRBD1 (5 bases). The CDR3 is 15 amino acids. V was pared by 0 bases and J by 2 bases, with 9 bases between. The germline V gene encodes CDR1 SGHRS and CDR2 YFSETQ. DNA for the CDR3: TGCGCCAGCAGCTTGGACGGGGGTGGCAATCAGCCCCAGCATTTT. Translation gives CASSLDGGGNQPQHF. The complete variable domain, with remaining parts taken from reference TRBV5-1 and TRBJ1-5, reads KAGVTQTPRYLIKTRGQQVTLSCSPISGHRSVSWYQQTPGQGLQFLFEYFSETQRNKGNFPGRFSGRQFSNSRSEMNVSTLELGDSALYLCASSLDGGGNQPQHFGDGTRLSIL.

This CDR3 reads CASSISGVLTDTQYF. CDR3 DNA: TGTGCCAGTAGTATATCGGGGGTCCTCACAGATACGCAGTATTTT. This chain links TRBV19 with TRBJ2-3, with a possible D match to TRBD2 (6 bases). The CDR3 covers 15 residues. Between the trimmed V and J ends, which lost 2 bases and 2 bases, there was a span of 11 bases. From germline, CDR1 is LNHDA and CDR2 SQIVND (reference sequence).

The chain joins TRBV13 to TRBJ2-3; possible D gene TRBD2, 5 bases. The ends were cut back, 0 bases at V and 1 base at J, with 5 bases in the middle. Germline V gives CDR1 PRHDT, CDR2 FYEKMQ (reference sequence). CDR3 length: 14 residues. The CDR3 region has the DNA TGTGCCAGCAGCTTAGGCGGGGGCACAGATACGCAGTATTTT. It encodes CASSLGGGTDTQYF.

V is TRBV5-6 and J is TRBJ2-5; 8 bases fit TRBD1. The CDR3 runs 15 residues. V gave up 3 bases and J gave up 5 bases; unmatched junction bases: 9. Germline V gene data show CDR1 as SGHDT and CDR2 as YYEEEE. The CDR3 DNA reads TGTGCCAGCAGCTCAGGACAGGGACCCTCCGAGACCCAGTACTTC. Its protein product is CASSSGQGPSETQYF.

CDR3: CASSYHGDTQYF. In nucleotides, the CDR3 is TGTGCCAGCAGCTACCACGGAGATACGCAGTATTTT. V is TRBV6-5 and J is TRBJ2-3; no reliable D call. Germline V gene sequence: CDR1 MNHEY, CDR2 SVGAGI. The germline V and J ends were trimmed by 6 bases and 5 bases, with 9 bases remaining between them. CDR3 size: 12 residues.

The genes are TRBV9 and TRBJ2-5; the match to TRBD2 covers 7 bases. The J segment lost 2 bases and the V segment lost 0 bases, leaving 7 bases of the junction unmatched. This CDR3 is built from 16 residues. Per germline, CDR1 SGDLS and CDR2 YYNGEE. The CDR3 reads CASSVAGWTRQETQYF. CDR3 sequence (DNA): TGTGCCAGCAGCGTAGCAGGATGGACTAGGCAAGAGACCCAGTACTTC.

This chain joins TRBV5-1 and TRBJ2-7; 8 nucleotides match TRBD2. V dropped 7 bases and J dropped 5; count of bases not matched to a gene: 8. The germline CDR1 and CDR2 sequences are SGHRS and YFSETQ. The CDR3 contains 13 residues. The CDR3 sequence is CASGAGDDHEQYF. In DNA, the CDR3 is TGCGCCAGCGGAGCGGGAGATGACCACGAGCAGTACTTC.

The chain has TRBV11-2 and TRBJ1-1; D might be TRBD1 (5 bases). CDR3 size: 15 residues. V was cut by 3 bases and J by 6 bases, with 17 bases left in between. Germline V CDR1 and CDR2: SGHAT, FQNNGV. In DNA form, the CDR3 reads TGTGCCAGCAGCTTGCACAGAGGACAAACCCCTGAAGCTTTCTTT. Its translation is CASSLHRGQTPEAFF. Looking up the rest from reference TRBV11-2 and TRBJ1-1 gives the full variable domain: EAGVAQSPRYKIIEKRQSVAFWCNPISGHATLYWYQQILGQGPKLLIQFQNNGVVDDSQLPKDRFSAERLKGVDSTLKIQPAKLEDSAVYLCASSLHRGQTPEAFFGQGTRLTVV.

For the CDR3, the DNA is TGTGCCAGTAGTCCCGTAAGGCGGGGGGCGTCGGAGACTGAAGCTTTCTTT. This translates into CASSPVRRGASETEAFF. This rearrangement joins TRBV19 to TRBJ1-1, with D tentatively TRBD1 (6 bases). The CDR3 length is 17 residues. V lost 5 bases to trimming and J lost 5 bases, with 24 bases between them. Germline V CDR1 and CDR2: LNHDA, SQIVND (reference sequence).

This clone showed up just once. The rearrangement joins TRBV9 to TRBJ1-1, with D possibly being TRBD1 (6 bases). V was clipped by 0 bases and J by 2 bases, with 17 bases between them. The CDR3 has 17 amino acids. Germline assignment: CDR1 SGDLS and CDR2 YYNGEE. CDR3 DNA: TGTGCCAGCAGCGTAGGGACAGATCCACTGATTAACACTGAAGCTTTCTTT. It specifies CASSVGTDPLINTEAFF.

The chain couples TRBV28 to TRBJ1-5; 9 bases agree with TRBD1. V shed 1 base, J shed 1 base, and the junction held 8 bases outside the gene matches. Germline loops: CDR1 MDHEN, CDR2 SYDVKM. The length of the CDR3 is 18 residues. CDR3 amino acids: CASSLSRGTGLSNQPQHF. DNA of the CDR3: TGTGCCAGCAGTTTATCCCGAGGGACAGGGTTGAGCAATCAGCCCCAGCATTTT.

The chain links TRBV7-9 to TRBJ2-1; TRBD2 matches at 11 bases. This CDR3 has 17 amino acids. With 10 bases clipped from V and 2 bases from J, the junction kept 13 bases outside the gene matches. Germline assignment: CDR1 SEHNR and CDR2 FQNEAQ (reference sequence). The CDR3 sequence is CATRELAGGFTYNEQFF. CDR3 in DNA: TGTGCCACCCGCGAGCTAGCGGGGGGTTTTACCTACAATGAGCAGTTCTTC.

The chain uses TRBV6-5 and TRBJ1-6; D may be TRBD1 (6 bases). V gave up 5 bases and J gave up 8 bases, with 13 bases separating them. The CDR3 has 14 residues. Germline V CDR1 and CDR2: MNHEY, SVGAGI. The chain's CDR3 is CASSTRDKDSPLHF. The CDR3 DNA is TGTGCCAGCAGTACCCGGGACAAAGATTCACCCCTCCACTTT.

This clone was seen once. The chain's CDR3 is CASTMDRSYGYTF. The CDR3, as DNA: TGTGCCAGCACAATGGACAGATCCTATGGCTACACCTTC. The rearrangement joins TRBV5-6 to TRBJ1-2, with D perhaps TRBD1 (6 bases). This CDR3 is built from 13 residues. CDR1 is SGHDT, CDR2 YYEEEE, per germline. V was clipped by 6 bases and J by 4 bases, with 13 bases between them.

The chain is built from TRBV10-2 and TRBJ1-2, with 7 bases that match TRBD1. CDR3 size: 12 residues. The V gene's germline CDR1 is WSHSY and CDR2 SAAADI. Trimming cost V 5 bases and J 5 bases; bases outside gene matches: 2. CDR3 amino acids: CASSQGGYGYTF. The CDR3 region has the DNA TGCGCCAGCAGTCAGGGGGGTTATGGCTACACCTTC.

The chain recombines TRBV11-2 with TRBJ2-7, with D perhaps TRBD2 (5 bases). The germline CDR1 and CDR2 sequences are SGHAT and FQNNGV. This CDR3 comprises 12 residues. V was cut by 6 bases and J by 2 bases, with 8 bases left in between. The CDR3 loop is CASRRGTYEQYF. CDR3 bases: TGTGCCAGCAGGAGAGGGACCTACGAGCAGTACTTC.

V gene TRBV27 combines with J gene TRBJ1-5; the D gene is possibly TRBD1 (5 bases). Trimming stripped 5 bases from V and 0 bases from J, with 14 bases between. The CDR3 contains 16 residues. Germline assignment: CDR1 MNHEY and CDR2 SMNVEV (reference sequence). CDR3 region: CASSPMTVHSNQPQHF. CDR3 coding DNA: TGTGCCAGCAGTCCTATGACAGTTCATAGCAATCAGCCCCAGCATTTT.